The 24 T cell receptor beta chains below come from one sample, sequenced in a study of OX40 agonist ivuxolimab in advanced cancers. Measured with immunoSEQ multiplex PCR; TCRdb has only the in-frame clones, and not every one. The data hold 70,000 or so clones, with 80% to 90% observed a single time. The sequencing here drew on CD4+ or CD8+ T cells sorted from blood, taken in a trial of the OX40 agonist ivuxolimab. All receptors derive from an adult with an advanced solid tumor such as melanoma, head and neck, liver or kidney cancer.

This clone was recorded only once. The chain uses TRBV11-2 and TRBJ1-1; 11 bases are a match to TRBD1. CDR1 and CDR2 from the germline V gene are SGHAT and FQNNGV. CDR3 length: 13 amino acids. The V gene end was trimmed by 1 base and the J gene end by 8 bases; junction bases not matched to a gene: 0. This CDR3 is CASSLGDRGEAFF. The CDR3 nucleotides are TGTGCCAGCAGCTTAGGGGACAGGGGGGAAGCTTTCTTT. Complete variable domain (other parts from reference TRBV11-2 and TRBJ1-1): EAGVAQSPRYKIIEKRQSVAFWCNPISGHATLYWYQQILGQGPKLLIQFQNNGVVDDSQLPKDRFSAERLKGVDSTLKIQPAKLEDSAVYLCASSLGDRGEAFFGQGTRLTVV.

This clone was observed once. This rearrangement joins TRBV6-6 to TRBJ1-6; possible D gene TRBD1, 6 bases. Germline values: CDR1 MNHNY, CDR2 SVGAGI (reference sequence). Trimming removed 4 bases from V and 8 bases from J, with 9 bases in between. The CDR3 is 13 amino acids. The CDR3 protein is CASSFNRDSPLHF. The CDR3 bases are TGTGCCAGCAGTTTCAACAGGGATTCACCCCTCCACTTT.

This clone came up many times. DNA of the CDR3: TGTGCCAGCAGCCAAGACCAGGCGGGGGCCTCCTACGAGCAGTACTTC. Translating gives CASSQDQAGASYEQYF. The chain has TRBV4-2 and TRBJ2-7; possibly TRBD2 for D (7 bases). V dropped 0 bases and J dropped 0 bases, with 12 bases sitting between them. Germline V gene sequence: CDR1 LGHNA, CDR2 YNFKEQ. This CDR3 is built from 16 residues.

This chain links TRBV6-1 with TRBJ1-1; D call uncertain. Germline lookup yields CDR1 MNHNS and CDR2 SASEGT. Between the trimmed V and J ends, which lost 5 bases and 1 base, there was a span of 11 bases. The length of the CDR3 is 14 residues. CDR3 amino acids: CASSRSRGNTEAFF. CDR3 nucleotide sequence: TGTGCCAGCAGTCGATCACGGGGGAACACTGAAGCTTTCTTT.

CDR3 in amino acids: CAISVLESYEQYF. CDR3 in DNA: TGTGCCATCAGTGTCTTGGAGAGTTACGAGCAGTACTTC. The V gene is TRBV10-3, the J gene TRBJ2-7; no definite D call. The CDR3 contains 13 residues. Germline assignment: CDR1 ENHRY and CDR2 SYGVKD. Trimming removed 4 bases at V and 4 bases at J, with 11 bases between.

The rearrangement joins TRBV10-3 to TRBJ2-7, with D possibly being TRBD1 (6 bases). With 0 bases removed from V and 2 bases from J, the gap between germline ends came to 14 bases. The germline CDR1 and CDR2 sequences are ENHRY and SYGVKD. This CDR3 is 16 amino acids long. DNA for the CDR3: TGTGCCATCAGTGAGTCTGGGGCAGGGGCGACCTACGAGCAGTACTTC. It codes for CAISESGAGATYEQYF.

The chain has TRBV18 and TRBJ1-5, with a possible D match to TRBD1 (5 bases). The CDR3 has 13 amino acids. The germline CDR1 and CDR2 sequences are KGHSH and LQKENI. V shed 3 bases and J shed 4 bases, with 7 bases lying between them. The CDR3 nucleotides are TGTGCCAGCTCACCGCAGGGAAATCAGCCCCAGCATTTT. Protein product: CASSPQGNQPQHF.

This clone came up once. This chain uses TRBV13 with TRBJ2-3; 8 bases line up with TRBD2. After removal of 6 bases from V and 3 bases from J, the junction contained 5 bases not matched to a gene. Germline CDR1 and CDR2: PRHDT and FYEKMQ (reference sequence). The CDR3 covers 14 residues. As DNA, the CDR3 is TGTGCCAGCAGACTTAGCGGGGCTACAGATACGCAGTATTTT. This translates into CASRLSGATDTQYF.

The V gene is TRBV9, the J gene TRBJ2-1; D not certain. Trimming removed 0 bases from V and 5 bases from J, with 9 bases in between. Germline V gives CDR1 SGDLS, CDR2 YYNGEE. The CDR3 has 14 residues. CDR3 sequence: CASSVEVRNNEQFF. The CDR3 DNA reads as TGTGCCAGCAGCGTAGAAGTCAGGAACAATGAGCAGTTCTTC.

The chain joins TRBV10-3 to TRBJ2-3; 7 bases align to TRBD2. V was clipped by 4 bases and J by 4 bases; unmatched bases: 8. CDR3 length: 15 amino acids. CDR1 is ENHRY, CDR2 SYGVKD, per germline. The CDR3 spells CAISVASGFPDTQYF. CDR3 nucleotide sequence: TGTGCCATCAGTGTGGCTAGCGGCTTCCCAGATACGCAGTATTTT.

The rearrangement uses TRBV19 and TRBJ1-2, with 7 bases aligning to TRBD1. The germline gives CDR1 LNHDA, CDR2 SQIVND (reference sequence). The CDR3 consists of 15 residues. With 7 bases clipped from V and 0 bases from J, the junction kept 8 bases outside the gene matches. The CDR3 DNA sequence: TGTGCCAGTACCTACGACGGGACAGCTAACTATGGCTACACCTTC. Amino acid sequence: CASTYDGTANYGYTF.

The V and J genes are TRBV5-1 and TRBJ2-1; 7 nucleotides agree with TRBD2. The germline V gene has CDR1 SGHRS and CDR2 YFSETQ. Unmatched junction bases numbered 13, after V lost 0 bases and J lost 13 bases. There are 15 residues in the CDR3. The CDR3 DNA reads TGCGCCAGCAGCTTGGGGCTCTCTCTAGCGGTGAAACAGTTCTTC. It is translated as CASSLGLSLAVKQFF. Using reference TRBV5-1 and TRBJ2-1 for the parts outside the CDR3, the full variable domain is KAGVTQTPRYLIKTRGQQVTLSCSPISGHRSVSWYQQTPGQGLQFLFEYFSETQRNKGNFPGRFSGRQFSNSRSEMNVSTLELGDSALYLCASSLGLSLAVKQFFGPGTRLTVL.

The chain uses TRBV5-6 and TRBJ2-5; 7 positions match TRBD2. The CDR3 is 17 residues long. Germline assignment: CDR1 SGHDT and CDR2 YYEEEE. The ends lost 2 bases at V and 0 bases at J; junction bases unmatched: 10. CDR3 nucleotide sequence: TGTGCCAGCAGCTTCCTCGGAGCGGGAACGGACCAAGAGACCCAGTACTTC. Translated: CASSFLGAGTDQETQYF.

The chain recombines TRBV5-4 with TRBJ2-3; 10 bases are a match to TRBD1. This CDR3 region has 16 residues. Germline V gene data show CDR1 as SGHNT and CDR2 as YYREEE (reference sequence). The V and J ends lost 4 bases and 1 base, in that order; junction bases with no gene match: 6. The CDR3 DNA reads TGTGCCAGCAGCACAGGACAGGGGGGGGGCACAGATACGCAGTATTTT. This codes for CASSTGQGGGTDTQYF.

The gene calls are TRBV11-2 and TRBJ2-2; TRBD2 matches at 7 bases. Germline lookup yields CDR1 SGHAT and CDR2 FQNNGV. This CDR3 is built from 16 residues. Trimming cost V 5 bases and J 6 bases; bases outside gene matches: 12. CDR3 in DNA: TGTGCCAGCAGCATTACTCGGGGCGGGAGTGCCGGGGAGCTGTTTTTT. Translation gives CASSITRGGSAGELFF.

The CDR3 loop reads CASEGAGGDEQFF. For the CDR3, the DNA is TGCGCCAGCGAGGGAGCGGGGGGGGATGAGCAGTTCTTC. The genes are TRBV10-2 and TRBJ2-1, with 10 bases identical to TRBD2. CDR3 length: 13 amino acids. V shed 8 bases and J 8 bases; nucleotides not matched to a gene: 6. The V gene's germline CDR1 is WSHSY and CDR2 SAAADI.

This chain links TRBV7-1 with TRBJ2-3, with a weak D call TRBD2 (6 bases). TRBV7-1 has ORF status, its function being uncertain. The CDR3 is made up of 15 amino acids. V lost 4 bases to trimming and J lost 3 bases, with 14 bases between them. CDR3 coding DNA: TGTGCCAGCAGCTTTGCGCCAGGGACTACAGATACGCAGTATTTT. Amino acid sequence: CASSFAPGTTDTQYF.

The chain is built from TRBV5-4 and TRBJ1-2; D might be TRBD1 (5 bases). Deletions cut 2 bases from V and 0 bases from J, with 14 bases between. The CDR3 extends over 16 amino acids. The germline V gene encodes CDR1 SGHNT and CDR2 YYREEE (reference sequence). The CDR3 nucleotides are TGTGCCAGCAGCTTAGGGGCGACAGTTACTAACTATGGCTACACCTTC. It specifies CASSLGATVTNYGYTF.

The rearrangement uses TRBV28 and TRBJ2-7; D not resolved. The CDR3 sequence is 13 residues long. Trimming took 3 bases from V and 3 from J, leaving 9 bases between them. CDR1 and CDR2 from the germline V gene are MDHEN and SYDVKM. The CDR3 DNA follows: TGTGCCAGCAGTTTGGGCAGCCTCTACGAGCAGTACTTC. Translated, it gives CASSLGSLYEQYF.

The chain links TRBV5-1 to TRBJ2-5; TRBD2 matches at 8 bases. The CDR3 contains 15 residues. J gave up 5 bases and V 3 bases, and 9 bases lay outside the gene matches. The germline gives CDR1 SGHRS, CDR2 YFSETQ. CDR3 loop: CASSSVAGRLETQYF. CDR3 nucleotides: TGCGCCAGCAGCTCTGTAGCGGGGAGGTTGGAGACCCAGTACTTC.

V and J are TRBV30 and TRBJ2-6; TRBD1 might be the D (6 bases). CDR1 and CDR2 from the germline V gene are GTSNPN and SVGIG (reference sequence). This CDR3 is 17 amino acids long. Trimming stripped 1 base from V and 0 bases from J, with 13 bases between. CDR3 sequence reads: CAWSGKTGNSGANVLTF. CDR3 coding DNA: TGTGCCTGGAGTGGGAAGACAGGAAACTCTGGGGCCAACGTCCTGACTTTC.

This clone appeared a few times. The gene calls are TRBV4-1 and TRBJ2-1; the match to TRBD2 covers 9 bases. V gave up 4 bases and J gave up 4 bases; unmatched junction bases: 2. The CDR3 extends over 14 amino acids. Germline V gene data show CDR1 as MGHRA and CDR2 as YSYEKL. The CDR3 DNA reads TGCGCCAGCAGCCGGGCGGGAGGGTACAATGAGCAGTTCTTC. Translating it yields CASSRAGGYNEQFF.

The chain couples TRBV5-1 to TRBJ2-3; 11 nucleotides line up with TRBD1. The CDR3 has 16 amino acids. The V segment lost 4 bases and the J segment 1 base; nucleotides outside the gene matches: 5. Looked up from germline, CDR1 is SGHRS and CDR2 is YFSETQ. The CDR3 sequence is CASSPRTGGGTDTQYF. In DNA form, the CDR3 reads TGCGCCAGCAGCCCCCGGACAGGGGGCGGCACAGATACGCAGTATTTT.

The chain links TRBV28 to TRBJ2-7; a possible D gene is TRBD2 (5 bases). V lost 2 bases and J 4 bases, leaving 6 bases between the germline ends. This CDR3 is 12 amino acids long. Germline V CDR1 and CDR2: MDHEN, SYDVKM. The CDR3 coding sequence is TGTGCCAGCAGTTTAGAGGGATACGAGCAGTACTTC. Translation: CASSLEGYEQYF.